The TCR beta chain described here comes from a study of cytomegalovirus exposure and HLA in healthy donors. Study details: The approximately 110 validation repertoires used a platform that matched the one used for the 550 to 800 first-cohort repertoires, as a later analysis reported.

V shed 1 base, J shed 6 bases, and the junction held 7 bases outside the gene matches. The CDR3 is made up of 16 amino acids. The germline CDR1 and CDR2 sequences are SGHVS and FNYEAQ. Of note for this clone: Its antigen is as yet unknown.

Profiled with immunoSEQ multiplex PCR; TCRdb holds only in-frame clones, not every one. This table has roughly 150,000 clones, 70% to 90% appearing once. Study results and limitations: Many donors carried some public TCRs, although rarity characterized most TCR sequences. Subsequent analysis revealed that first-cohort TCR clusters tended to co-occur in the 100 to 150 validation repertoires.

This clonotype was obtained from a man aged 30-40 years in good health and CMV-seropositive. This chain uses TRBV7-6 with TRBJ2-7, with 12 bases matching TRBD2. Sample: PBMCs. CDR3 nucleotide sequence: TGTGCCAGCAGCTTAGGGACTAGCGGGACCCGGGGCGAGCAGTACTTC. This gives the protein CASSLGTSGTRGEQYF.